The rows below give T cell receptor beta chains drawn from one sample of a study of cytomegalovirus exposure and HLA in healthy donors. The data were produced by immunoSEQ multiplex PCR, yet TCRdb's version contains in-frame clones alone and is incomplete. Altogether some 98,000 clones are present, 76% being singletons, with the ten largest covering 1.5% to 2%. Input material: PBMCs. The receptors were gathered from a middle-aged man in good health and CMV-seronegative. Each CDR3 is given with its conserved first and last residue. Each record gives: D gene, J gene, V gene, CDR3 protein. The D gene is left open where the match is weak.

d_call: -
j_call: TRBJ1-5
v_call: TRBV4-1
cdr3_aa: CASSQASADQPQHF

d_call: -
j_call: TRBJ1-2
v_call: TRBV6-5
cdr3_aa: CASSYRLNYYGYTF

d_call: -
j_call: TRBJ1-3
v_call: TRBV6-5
cdr3_aa: CASSYRQAGNTIYF

d_call: -
j_call: TRBJ2-2
v_call: TRBV21-1
cdr3_aa: CASSKAAVRSPGELFF

d_call: TRBD2
j_call: TRBJ2-1
v_call: TRBV2
cdr3_aa: CASLREGSLNEQFF

d_call: TRBD2
j_call: TRBJ2-3
v_call: TRBV7-2
cdr3_aa: CASSEREGPADTQYF

d_call: -
j_call: TRBJ1-2
v_call: TRBV4-3
cdr3_aa: CASSQEVVARNNYGYTF

d_call: TRBD1
j_call: TRBJ2-1
v_call: TRBV5-1
cdr3_aa: CASSWTPGQIYNEQFF

d_call: -
j_call: TRBJ1-2
v_call: TRBV25-1
cdr3_aa: CASSESGSALLAYGYTF

d_call: TRBD1
j_call: TRBJ2-3
v_call: TRBV5-8
cdr3_aa: CASSLPGTGDTQYF

d_call: -
j_call: TRBJ2-7
v_call: TRBV27
cdr3_aa: CASSFSGLAHEQYF

d_call: -
j_call: TRBJ1-2
v_call: TRBV7-2
cdr3_aa: CASSLGFLYGYTF

d_call: -
j_call: TRBJ2-7
v_call: TRBV5-8
cdr3_aa: CAGFGDPSYEQYF

d_call: TRBD1
j_call: TRBJ1-2
v_call: TRBV5-1
cdr3_aa: CASSLMTGGGNYGYTF

d_call: -
j_call: TRBJ2-6
v_call: TRBV7-8
cdr3_aa: CASSYLQLTTGHSGANVLTF

d_call: TRBD2
j_call: TRBJ2-7
v_call: TRBV19
cdr3_aa: CASSMSAGAPYEQYF

d_call: TRBD2
j_call: TRBJ2-1
v_call: TRBV7-2
cdr3_aa: CASSLGWSGRSEQFF

d_call: TRBD1
j_call: TRBJ2-5
v_call: TRBV30
cdr3_aa: CAWSINAGTGFRLETQYF

d_call: -
j_call: TRBJ2-1
v_call: TRBV27
cdr3_aa: CASSWYSEQFF

d_call: -
j_call: TRBJ2-2
v_call: TRBV9
cdr3_aa: CASSVVGGLGTGELFF

d_call: -
j_call: TRBJ2-1
v_call: TRBV10-1
cdr3_aa: CASSGQESFSYNEQFF

d_call: TRBD1
j_call: TRBJ2-3
v_call: TRBV7-3
cdr3_aa: CASSLGQGTDTQYF

d_call: TRBD1
j_call: TRBJ2-2
v_call: TRBV4-3
cdr3_aa: CASSQGTGAFGELFF

d_call: TRBD2
j_call: TRBJ2-3
v_call: TRBV28
cdr3_aa: CATHSGRFHTDTQYF

d_call: TRBD2
j_call: TRBJ2-3
v_call: TRBV7-3
cdr3_aa: CASSITSGASTDTQYF

d_call: TRBD2
j_call: TRBJ2-2
v_call: TRBV19
cdr3_aa: CASSITALAGAGELFF

d_call: TRBD1
j_call: TRBJ2-2
v_call: TRBV2
cdr3_aa: CARGQTGELFF

d_call: TRBD1
j_call: TRBJ1-5
v_call: TRBV19
cdr3_aa: CASSISGGGNQPQHF

d_call: -
j_call: TRBJ1-6
v_call: TRBV2
cdr3_aa: CASSAEGWRSPLHF

d_call: TRBD1
j_call: TRBJ2-2
v_call: TRBV6-5
cdr3_aa: CASSSIGTATGELFF

d_call: -
j_call: TRBJ1-6
v_call: TRBV6-1
cdr3_aa: CASSEIERGNSPLHF

d_call: TRBD2
j_call: TRBJ2-3
v_call: TRBV6-1
cdr3_aa: CASSALAGFGGTDTQYF

d_call: -
j_call: TRBJ2-6
v_call: TRBV6-5
cdr3_aa: CASTSRGSGANVLTF

d_call: TRBD2
j_call: TRBJ2-1
v_call: TRBV7-9
cdr3_aa: CSSSPGGSSYNEQFF

d_call: -
j_call: TRBJ2-1
v_call: TRBV5-6
cdr3_aa: CASSKQGWEQFF

d_call: TRBD2
j_call: TRBJ2-3
v_call: TRBV6-6
cdr3_aa: CASSYAGLAGGDTQYF

d_call: TRBD1
j_call: TRBJ1-5
v_call: TRBV28
cdr3_aa: CASSATGGYSNQPQHF

d_call: TRBD1
j_call: TRBJ2-7
v_call: TRBV4-3
cdr3_aa: CASSPADRGGGYEQYF

d_call: -
j_call: TRBJ1-1
v_call: TRBV30
cdr3_aa: CAWRADLILGFRAFF

d_call: -
j_call: TRBJ1-1
v_call: TRBV4-3
cdr3_aa: CASSQDLSRNTEAFF

d_call: -
j_call: TRBJ2-3
v_call: TRBV7-2
cdr3_aa: CASIPALTADTQYF

d_call: TRBD1
j_call: TRBJ2-7
v_call: TRBV28
cdr3_aa: CASSTPSPGQGATSSYEQYF

d_call: -
j_call: TRBJ1-5
v_call: TRBV5-4
cdr3_aa: CASSLYPTGTNQPQHF

d_call: TRBD2
j_call: TRBJ2-1
v_call: TRBV27
cdr3_aa: CASSFNPSGSNEQFF

d_call: TRBD1
j_call: TRBJ1-4
v_call: TRBV11-2
cdr3_aa: CASRVRGKPNEKLFF

d_call: TRBD1
j_call: TRBJ2-7
v_call: TRBV19
cdr3_aa: CASSPTGGSYEQYF

d_call: TRBD1
j_call: TRBJ2-2
v_call: TRBV7-9
cdr3_aa: CASSLAGQLNTGELFF

d_call: TRBD2
j_call: TRBJ2-1
v_call: TRBV10-3
cdr3_aa: CAISEGGLALDEQFF

d_call: TRBD2
j_call: TRBJ2-7
v_call: TRBV9
cdr3_aa: CASSPRTSGAYEQYF

d_call: -
j_call: TRBJ2-1
v_call: TRBV4-1
cdr3_aa: CASSQEWLAVYNEQFF

d_call: TRBD1
j_call: TRBJ2-4
v_call: TRBV7-9
cdr3_aa: CASSSTGALAKNIQYF

d_call: -
j_call: TRBJ2-1
v_call: TRBV7-9
cdr3_aa: CASSPPNNEQFF

d_call: TRBD1
j_call: TRBJ2-6
v_call: TRBV9
cdr3_aa: CASSDNPGQRRGANVLTF

d_call: TRBD1
j_call: TRBJ2-1
v_call: TRBV11-2
cdr3_aa: CASSLGQGVNEQFF

d_call: -
j_call: TRBJ1-3
v_call: TRBV15
cdr3_aa: CATSRGGQVSGNTIYF

d_call: TRBD1
j_call: TRBJ2-5
v_call: TRBV5-1
cdr3_aa: CASSLGDRGRRETQYF